Below are 10 T cell receptor beta chains sequenced from a single sample in a study of CD8+CD57+ T cells in acquired aplastic anemia. Genomic DNA served as template for TCR beta VDJ and CDR3 profiling. TCRdb re-called the reads through MiXCR, storing one row per CDR3 protein. The sample has some 68,000 distinct CDR3 sequences; 45% to 55% are singletons. Specimen: sorted CD4+, CD8+, or CD8+CD57+ T cells (not recorded which) from PBMCs. Receptor source: a human donor in good health, serving as a control.

For this clonotype: A much larger clone is a single base away; this may be a read error. The V call is TRBV27, the J call TRBJ2-1; no firm D call. V was trimmed by 4 bases and J by 0 bases, leaving 7 bases between them. This CDR3 spans 14 amino acids. Germline CDR1 is MNHEY and CDR2 is SMNVEV (reference sequence). CDR3 DNA sequence: TGTGCCAGCAGTTACCTTCGCTCCTACAATGAGCAGTTCTTC. Its protein product is CASSYLRSYNEQFF.

V and J are TRBV10-3 and TRBJ2-1; the D is unclear. The CDR3 sequence is 13 residues long. CDR1 is ENHRY and CDR2 is SYGVKD in the germline V gene. The V gene lost 0 bases and the J gene lost 7 bases, with 7 bases spanning the gap. CDR3 sequence: CAISESTFNEQFF. The CDR3 nucleotides are TGTGCCATCAGTGAGTCAACTTTTAATGAGCAGTTCTTC.

This clonotype showed up many times. The chain recombines TRBV6-5 with TRBJ2-3; D may be TRBD1 (5 bases). V shed 2 bases and J shed 1 base, with 10 bases lying between them. The CDR3 length is 15 residues. Germline assignment: CDR1 MNHEY and CDR2 SVGAGI. The CDR3 DNA reads as TGTGCCAGCAGTTACGTAGGGGTGGGCACAGATACGCAGTATTTT. This gives the protein CASSYVGVGTDTQYF.

The chain recombines TRBV20-1 with TRBJ1-5; possible D gene TRBD1, 6 bases. The germline gives CDR1 DFQATT, CDR2 SNEGSKA (reference sequence). The V end was cut by 3 bases, the J end by 4 bases, with 13 bases between. The CDR3 length is 14 residues. The CDR3 DNA follows: TGCAGTGCTAGCACAAACAGGGATAATCAGCCCCAGCATTTT. Amino acid sequence: CSASTNRDNQPQHF.

The chain carries TRBV7-2 and TRBJ2-5, with 7 bases fitting TRBD2. The germline gives CDR1 SGHTA, CDR2 FQGNSA. The CDR3 has 13 amino acids. V lost 5 bases and J lost 5; bases outside the gene matches: 5. The CDR3 sequence: CASSQGLTETQYF. CDR3 in DNA: TGTGCCAGCAGCCAGGGACTAACGGAGACCCAGTACTTC.

This clonotype was counted many times. V gene TRBV12-3 or TRBV12-4 combines with J gene TRBJ1-3, with D uncertain. V was shortened by 4 bases and J by 2 bases, with 15 bases between the two germline ends. The length of the CDR3 is 16 residues. The CDR3 DNA follows: TGTGCCAGCAGTTGGCTCAAAAGGGCTCCTGGAAACACCATATATTTT. Protein sequence: CASSWLKRAPGNTIYF.

The chain recombines TRBV10-3 with TRBJ2-7; 7 bases match TRBD2. CDR1 ENHRY and CDR2 SYGVKD come from the germline V gene. The CDR3 is 15 amino acids. Germline trimming cut 1 base from V and 0 bases from J; bases unmatched to any gene: 3. CDR3: CAISEWRGSSYEQYF. The CDR3 DNA follows: TGTGCCATCAGTGAGTGGCGGGGGAGCTCCTACGAGCAGTACTTC.

This clonotype was recorded many times. The genes are TRBV12-3 or TRBV12-4 and TRBJ2-7; TRBD2 agrees at 10 bases. The CDR3 covers 14 residues. Trimming took 3 bases from V and 7 from J; bases not matched to a gene: 6. This CDR3 is CASSFLAGVGEQYF. CDR3 DNA: TGTGCCAGCAGTTTTCTAGCGGGAGTAGGTGAGCAGTACTTC.

This clonotype was observed many times. The chain uses TRBV12-3 or TRBV12-4 and TRBJ1-5, with D unresolved. The CDR3 spans 13 residues. Trimming left V 4 bases short and J 0 bases short, with 4 bases between. The CDR3 here is CASSWDSNQPQHF. Here the CDR3 DNA reads TGTGCCAGCAGTTGGGATAGCAATCAGCCCCAGCATTTT.

The chain recombines TRBV29-1 with TRBJ1-2; no clear D gene. In germline, CDR1 is SQVTM, CDR2 ANQGSEA. Trimming took 2 bases from V and 10 from J, leaving 5 bases between them. CDR3 size: 9 residues. The CDR3, as DNA: TGCAGCGTTGAACCCCCCTACACCTTC. Encoded protein: CSVEPPYTF.